These 17 T cell receptor beta chains came from one sample sequenced in a study of blood T cell repertoires in COVID-19 (dated by TCRdb to between 2020 and 2021). Libraries were built with the immunoSEQ multiplex PCR assay. TCRdb obtained this table from immuneACCESS and retained in-frame rearrangements with V and J assigned. These tables miss some clones; where compared with another copy, unresolved V genes account for less than half of the shortfall, and the remainder is unexplained. This sample comprises about 16,000 clones, more than 85% of them detected only once. The top ten constitute roughly 5.7% of the sample. Sequenced input: peripheral blood. The receptors here all came from a human donor in a cohort sampled during active COVID-19.

This chain uses TRBV19 with TRBJ1-2, with D maybe TRBD1 (6 bases). V lost 8 bases and J lost 5, with 18 bases in between. Germline V gene data show CDR1 as LNHDA and CDR2 as SQIVND (reference sequence). This CDR3 comprises 14 residues. CDR3 region: CASARQVNVYGYTF. The CDR3, as DNA: TGTGCCAGTGCCAGACAGGTTAATGTTTATGGCTACACCTTC. Full variable domain (remainder filled in from reference TRBV19 and TRBJ1-2): DGGITQSPKYLFRKEGQNVTLSCEQNLNHDAMYWYRQDPGQGLRLIYYSQIVNDFQKGDIAEGYSVSREKKESFPLTVTSAQKNPTAFYLCASARQVNVYGYTFGSGTRLTVV.

The chain employs TRBV7-9 and TRBJ1-1, with D maybe TRBD1 (6 bases). Germline V gene data show CDR1 as SEHNR and CDR2 as FQNEAQ (reference sequence). V lost 2 bases and J 2 bases, leaving 12 bases between the germline ends. The CDR3 loop spans 15 amino acids. The CDR3 bases are TGTGCCAGCAGCTTAAACAGGGCTCAAAACACTGAAGCTTTCTTT. Its protein product is CASSLNRAQNTEAFF. The complete variable domain, with remaining parts taken from reference TRBV7-9 and TRBJ1-1, reads DTGVSQNPRHKITKRGQNVTFRCDPISEHNRLYWYRQTLGQGPEFLTYFQNEAQLEKSRLLSDRFSAERPKGSFSTLEIQRTEQGDSAMYLCASSLNRAQNTEAFFGQGTRLTVV.

This clone occurred once. The chain carries TRBV7-8 and TRBJ1-3; 9 bases align to TRBD1. The CDR3 consists of 18 residues. Germline V gene sequence: CDR1 SGHVS, CDR2 FQNEAQ. The V and J ends lost 1 base and 0 bases, in that order; junction bases with no gene match: 7. CDR3 sequence reads: CASSLDPTGGLSGNTIYF. The CDR3 DNA follows: TGTGCCAGCAGCTTAGATCCCACAGGGGGCCTCTCTGGAAACACCATATATTTT.

The rearrangement links TRBV6-5 to TRBJ2-1; no clear D. This CDR3 spans 12 amino acids. CDR1 and CDR2 from the germline V gene are MNHEY and SVGAGI. V was clipped by 6 bases and J by 8 bases, with 11 bases between them. CDR3 region: CASRSHIYEQFF. CDR3 DNA: TGTGCCAGCAGGTCGCACATTTATGAGCAGTTCTTC.

CDR3 in amino acids: CSASLAGVETQYF. The CDR3 DNA sequence: TGCAGTGCTAGTCTAGCGGGAGTAGAGACCCAGTACTTC. The V and J genes are TRBV20-1 and TRBJ2-5; 10 nucleotides match TRBD2. There are 13 residues in the CDR3. Germline assignment: CDR1 DFQATT and CDR2 SNEGSKA (reference sequence). V dropped 3 bases and J dropped 4; count of bases not matched to a gene: 2.

The CDR3 sequence is CASSFTSSNQPQHF. The CDR3 DNA reads TGTGCCAGCAGCTTTACAAGTAGCAATCAGCCCCAGCATTTT. The J gene is TRBJ1-5, the V gene TRBV7-9; D call uncertain. CDR1 and CDR2 from the germline V gene are SEHNR and FQNEAQ (reference sequence). The CDR3 totals 14 residues. The ends were cut back, 3 bases at V and 0 bases at J, with 6 bases in the middle.

This chain links TRBV4-1 with TRBJ1-1, with D perhaps matching TRBD1 (5 bases). Germline V CDR1 and CDR2: MGHRA, YSYEKL. The CDR3 has 16 amino acids. Trimming took 1 base from V and 3 from J, leaving 15 bases between them. The chain's CDR3 is CASSQVPGREDTEAFF. CDR3 coding DNA: TGCGCCAGCAGCCAAGTTCCGGGCAGGGAGGACACTGAAGCTTTCTTT.

The genes are TRBV3-1 (or the pseudogene TRBV3-2) and TRBJ2-2; 15 bases fit TRBD2. The CDR3 runs to 18 residues. With 3 bases clipped from V and 2 bases from J, the junction kept 4 bases outside the gene matches. CDR1 LGHDT and CDR2 YNNKEL come from the germline V gene (reference sequence). DNA of the CDR3: TGTGCCAGCAGCCATGGACTAGCGGGAGGGAGTAACACCGGGGAGCTGTTTTTT. It yields the protein CASSHGLAGGSNTGELFF.

The chain recombines TRBV28 with TRBJ2-1; 8 bases fit TRBD2. This CDR3 region has 14 residues. CDR1 is MDHEN and CDR2 is SYDVKM in the germline V gene. V lost 7 bases to trimming and J lost 10 bases; unmatched junction nucleotides: 12. The CDR3 DNA reads TGTGCCAGCAACAAAAGCGGGAGAGGCCCCGAGCAGTTCTTC. It codes for CASNKSGRGPEQFF.

This chain links TRBV11-2 with TRBJ1-1; D might be TRBD1 (6 bases). Germline V gene data show CDR1 as SGHAT and CDR2 as FQNNGV. The CDR3 runs to 17 residues. Between the trimmed V and J ends, which lost 5 bases and 4 bases, there was a span of 23 bases. DNA for the CDR3: TGTGCCAGCAGCAAGAAAGGGGGACCCGAGGGGTCCACTGAAGCTTTCTTT. Residues: CASSKKGGPEGSTEAFF.

V gene TRBV19 combines with J gene TRBJ2-2, with D possibly matching TRBD1 (6 bases). The CDR3 runs 15 residues. Per the germline V gene, CDR1 is LNHDA and CDR2 is SQIVND (reference sequence). Trimming shortened V by 4 bases and J by 2 bases, and 11 bases separated the two germline ends. The DNA of the CDR3 is TGTGCCAGTAGTACGCAGGGGATCAACACCGGGGAGCTGTTTTTT. Its translation is CASSTQGINTGELFF.

This clone was observed a handful of times. CDR3: CASSPPGYEQYF. CDR3 nucleotide sequence: TGTGCCAGCAGTCCACCGGGCTACGAGCAGTACTTC. The chain couples TRBV27 to TRBJ2-7; D is ambiguous. CDR1 and CDR2 from the germline V gene are MNHEY and SMNVEV (reference sequence). V lost 5 bases and J lost 3, with 8 bases in between. The length of the CDR3 is 12 residues.

This chain uses TRBV6-2 or TRBV6-3 with TRBJ1-1; 8 positions agree with TRBD1. The ends lost 2 bases at V and 4 bases at J; junction bases unmatched: 6. This CDR3 comprises 15 residues. Per germline, CDR1 MNHEY and CDR2 SVGEGT. This CDR3 reads CASSYLGQGSTEAFF. Written as DNA, the CDR3 is TGTGCCAGCAGTTACCTCGGACAGGGAAGCACTGAAGCTTTCTTT.

This chain connects TRBV5-6 to TRBJ1-3; D remains unclear. V lost 2 bases and J lost 4, with 4 bases in between. The V gene's germline CDR1 is SGHDT and CDR2 YYEEEE. This CDR3 comprises 12 residues. The CDR3 region has the DNA TGTGCCAGCAGCTTAGAGGGAAACACCATATATTTT. It specifies CASSLEGNTIYF.

This chain uses TRBV27 with TRBJ2-7; the match to TRBD2 covers 9 bases. V trimming: 2 bases; J trimming: 5 bases; junction bases outside the gene matches: 7. The CDR3 totals 15 residues. CDR1 MNHEY and CDR2 SMNVEV come from the germline V gene (reference sequence). CDR3 residues: CASSLEREAGNEQYF. In DNA form, the CDR3 reads TGTGCCAGCAGTTTAGAGCGGGAGGCTGGAAACGAGCAGTACTTC.

The chain combines TRBV30 with TRBJ1-1; unclear D gene. This CDR3 contains 12 residues. Germline V gives CDR1 GTSNPN, CDR2 SVGIG (reference sequence). The V and J ends lost 5 bases and 5 bases respectively, with 12 bases between them. This chain's CDR3 is CAWRQVGTEAFF. The CDR3 DNA sequence: TGTGCCTGGCGTCAGGTGGGTACTGAAGCTTTCTTT. Filled out from reference TRBV30 and TRBJ1-1, the complete variable domain reads SQTIHQWPATLVQPVGSPLSLECTVEGTSNPNLYWYRQAAGRGLQLLFYSVGIGQISSEVPQNLSASRPQDRQFILSSKKLLLSDSGFYLCAWRQVGTEAFFGQGTRLTVV.

The CDR3 DNA reads TGTGCCAGCCTGCGGGCGGGAGGGTACAATGAGCAGTTCTTC. Its translation is CASLRAGGYNEQFF. The V gene is TRBV11-2, the J gene TRBJ2-1; 9 positions match TRBD2. CDR3 length equals 14 residues. Germline V lookup: CDR1 SGHAT, CDR2 FQNNGV. V shed 8 bases, J shed 4 bases, and the junction held 6 bases outside the gene matches.